The sample holds many counts of the clone carrying this T cell receptor (beta chain). Its antigen is not identified. No progression to ophthalmopathy during 18 months of follow-up defined stable disease. This entry belongs to a study of T cells in Graves' hyperthyroidism and ophthalmopathy. Broader study findings: For ophthalmopathy, model prediction preceded onset by a median about 6.4 months.

What was amplified from RNA transcripts were TCR beta CDR3 regions. The TCR CDR3 first-round RT-PCR relied on the HTBI primer set. TCRdb itself ran the multiplex PCR reads through MiXCR, one entry per CDR3 protein. The profile shows hundreds of thousands of distinct CDR3 sequences, around 15% of them singletons. This CDR3 comprises 15 residues. Germline CDR1 reads MDHEN; CDR2 reads SYDVKM. V lost 6 bases, J lost 2 bases, and 9 bases stayed unmatched. Source material: blood. This chain connects TRBV28 to TRBJ2-5; 7 bases are a match to TRBD2. The origin of this receptor is a woman in her 30s with Graves' hyperthyroidism. The CDR3 here is CASSDMTSTQETQYF. The CDR3 DNA reads as TGTGCCAGCAGCGATATGACTAGCACACAAGAGACCCAGTACTTC.